Described below is a single T cell receptor beta chain sequence and its context. The antigen it binds to is not known. The input lacks base qualities; no much larger clone sits a single base away. This sample was taken from a study of blood T cell repertoires in COVID-19 (dated by TCRdb to about 2020). Turning to the overall study: Samples covering the acute and convalescent phases of COVID-19 were provided by collaborators in the United States, Italy and Spain. Where HLA class I and class II types were available, the types were taken from metadata supplied by the sample provider, not from assay-based typing. The repertoires were released in a freely available public database meant as a resource for research on the immune response to SARS-CoV-2. The samples were drawn from the first 160 participants of the ongoing ImmuneRACE study and from 1,254 subjects provided by 6 global collaborators. Deeply sampled blood TCRbeta repertoires from subjects exposed to, actively infected with, or recovered from COVID-19 were included in the dataset. The prospective study material was composed of cDNA or gDNA derived from T cells, B-cell-depleted T cells, or PBMCs. Sample metadata almost always included a de-identified subject ID, COVID-19 status, age in years and sex.

The CDR3 runs 12 residues from the cysteine to the phenylalanine. The sequence is cut down to CDR3 DNA, 36 bases in frame from base 1. As encoded in the germline V gene, CDR1 is MNHEY while CDR2 is SVGEGT. V lost 9 bases and J lost 5 bases, and the count of bases not matched to a germline gene is 5. Whole blood was collected in K2EDTA tubes by collaborating institutions according to the institutions' own protocols. For TCRbeta analysis, collaborators shipped samples as frozen whole blood, isolated PBMCs, or DNA extracted from either of those sample types. TCRbeta CDR3 regions were amplified from genomic DNA using the immunoSEQ Assay, a bias-controlled multiplex PCR. On the authors' methods: The number of nucleated cells in each sample was estimated from the amplification of reference gene primers within the assay. To quantify the absolute abundance of each unique TCRbeta CDR3 rearrangement, sequence reads were collapsed and filtered. For each sample, productive Simpson clonality was calculated as the square root of Simpson's diversity index over productive rearrangements. This is the immuneACCESS table as TCRdb keeps it, with only in-frame sequences that have V and J called. A part of the clones is gone; compared with another copy, unresolved V genes explain less than half, and the rest is unexplained. V and J calls and clone size are those listed in that table; D and trimming were worked out from the DNA. This sample holds 100,000 to 150,000 clones; around 77% were observed only once. The ten largest clones take up over 6.5% of the sample.

The full study reports these points: The amount of clinical and demographic metadata varied by source and participant and was provided uncurated.

The sample consisted of peripheral blood. The sequence came from a human donor in a cohort sampled during active COVID-19. The chain is made from TRBV6-2 or TRBV6-3 and TRBJ2-5, and 8 junctional nucleotides match TRBD1. The CDR3 region has the sequence CASSRGRETQYF. The sequence in DNA is TGTGCCAGTAGCAGGGGGCGGGAGACCCAGTACTTC.